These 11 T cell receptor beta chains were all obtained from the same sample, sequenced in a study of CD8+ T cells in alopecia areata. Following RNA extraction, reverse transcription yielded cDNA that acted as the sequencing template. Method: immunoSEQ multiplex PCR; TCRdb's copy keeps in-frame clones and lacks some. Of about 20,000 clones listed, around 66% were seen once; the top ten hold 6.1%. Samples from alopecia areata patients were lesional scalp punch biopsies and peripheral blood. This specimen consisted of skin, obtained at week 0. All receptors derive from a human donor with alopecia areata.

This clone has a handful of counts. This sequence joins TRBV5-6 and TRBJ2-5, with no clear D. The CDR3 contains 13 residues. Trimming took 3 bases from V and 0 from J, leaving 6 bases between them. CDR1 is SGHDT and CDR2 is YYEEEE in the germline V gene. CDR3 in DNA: TGTGCCAGCAGCTCAACCAACCAAGAGACCCAGTACTTC. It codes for CASSSTNQETQYF.

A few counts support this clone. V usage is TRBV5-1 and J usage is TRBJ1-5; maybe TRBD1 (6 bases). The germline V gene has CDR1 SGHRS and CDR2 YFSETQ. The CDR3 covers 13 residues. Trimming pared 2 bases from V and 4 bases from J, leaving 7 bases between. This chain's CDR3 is CASSFQGNQPQHF. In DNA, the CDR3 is TGCGCCAGCAGCTTCCAGGGGAATCAGCCCCAGCATTTT.

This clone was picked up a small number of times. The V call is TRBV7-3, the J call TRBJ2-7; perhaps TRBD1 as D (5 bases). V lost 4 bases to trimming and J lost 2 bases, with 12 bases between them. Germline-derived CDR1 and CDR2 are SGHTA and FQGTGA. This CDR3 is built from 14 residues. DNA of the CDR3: TGTGCCAGCAGCTCAAGTCCAGGGCCCTACGAGCAGTACTTC. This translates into CASSSSPGPYEQYF.

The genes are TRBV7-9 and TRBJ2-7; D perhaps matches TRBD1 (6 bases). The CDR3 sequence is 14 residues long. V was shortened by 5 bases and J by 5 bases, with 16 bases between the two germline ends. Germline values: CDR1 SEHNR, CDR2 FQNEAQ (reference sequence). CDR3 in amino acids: CASSARGGTNEQYF. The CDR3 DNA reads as TGTGCCAGCAGCGCCCGAGGGGGAACAAACGAGCAGTACTTC.

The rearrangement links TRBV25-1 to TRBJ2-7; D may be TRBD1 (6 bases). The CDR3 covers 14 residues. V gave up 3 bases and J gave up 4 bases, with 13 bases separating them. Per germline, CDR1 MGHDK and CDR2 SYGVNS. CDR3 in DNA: TGTGCCAGCAGTGACACCGGGACATTTTACGAGCAGTACTTC. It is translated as CASSDTGTFYEQYF.

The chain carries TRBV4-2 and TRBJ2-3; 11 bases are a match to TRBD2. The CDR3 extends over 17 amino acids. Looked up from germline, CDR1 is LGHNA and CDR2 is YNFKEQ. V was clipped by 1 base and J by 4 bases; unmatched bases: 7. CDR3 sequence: CASSQGISGGAPDTQYF. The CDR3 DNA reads TGTGCCAGCAGCCAAGGGATTAGCGGGGGGGCCCCAGATACGCAGTATTTT.

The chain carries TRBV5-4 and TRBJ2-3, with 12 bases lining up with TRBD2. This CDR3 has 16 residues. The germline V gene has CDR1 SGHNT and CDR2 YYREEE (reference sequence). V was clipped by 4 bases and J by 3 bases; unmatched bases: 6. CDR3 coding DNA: TGTGCCAGCAGCAACGGACTAGCGGGGTTTACAGATACGCAGTATTTT. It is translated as CASSNGLAGFTDTQYF.

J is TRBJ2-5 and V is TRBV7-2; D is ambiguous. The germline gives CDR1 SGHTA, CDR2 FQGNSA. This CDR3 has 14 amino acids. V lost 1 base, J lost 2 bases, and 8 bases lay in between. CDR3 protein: CASSLGLMQETQYF. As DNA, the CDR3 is TGTGCCAGCAGCTTAGGTCTTATGCAAGAGACCCAGTACTTC.

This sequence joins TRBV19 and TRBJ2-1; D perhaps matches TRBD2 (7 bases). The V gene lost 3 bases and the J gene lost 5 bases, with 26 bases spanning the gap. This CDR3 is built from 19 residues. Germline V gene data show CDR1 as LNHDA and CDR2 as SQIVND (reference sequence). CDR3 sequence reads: CASSMGRTKAGAGDNEQFF. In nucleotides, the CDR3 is TGTGCCAGTAGTATGGGCCGAACTAAGGCAGGGGCGGGGGACAATGAGCAGTTCTTC.

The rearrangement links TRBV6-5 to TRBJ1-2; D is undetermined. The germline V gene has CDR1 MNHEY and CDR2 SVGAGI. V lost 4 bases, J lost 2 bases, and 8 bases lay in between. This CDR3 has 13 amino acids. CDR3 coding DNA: TGTGCCAGCAGTTTGGGCAGAAACTATGGCTACACCTTC. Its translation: CASSLGRNYGYTF.

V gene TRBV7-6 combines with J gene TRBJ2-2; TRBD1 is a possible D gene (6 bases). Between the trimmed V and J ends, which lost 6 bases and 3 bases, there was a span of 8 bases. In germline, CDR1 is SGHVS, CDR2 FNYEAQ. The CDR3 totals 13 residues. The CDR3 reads CASRGQYTGELFF. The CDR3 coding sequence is TGTGCCAGCAGAGGACAGTACACCGGGGAGCTGTTTTTT. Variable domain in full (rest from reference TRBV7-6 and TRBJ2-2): GAGVSQSPRYKVTKRGQDVALRCDPISGHVSLYWYRQALGQGPEFLTYFNYEAQQDKSGLPNDRFSAERPEGSISTLTIQRTEQRDSAMYRCASRGQYTGELFFGEGSRLTVL.